These T cell receptor beta chains were read from a single sample in a study of identical twins. From the 5' RACE reads, TCRdb called clonotypes with MiXCR, one entry per CDR3 protein. The repertoire has approximately 700,000 distinct CDR3 sequences, approximately 6.1% of them found once; the top ten carry under 2%. The sequencing sample was made of naive T cells sorted from blood. The receptor source for this set is a man aged 18 to 35 in good health. CDR3s include the opening cysteine and the closing phenylalanine or tryptophan. The D gene is left open where the match is weak. Size values are once, few and many counts, or a class for expanded clones, and some rows have none.

v_gene	d_gene	abundance	j_gene	CDR3aa	CDR3nt
TRBV28	-	many	TRBJ2-7	CASSEDYSYEQYF	TGTGCCAGCAGTGAGGACTACTCCTACGAGCAGTACTTC
TRBV28	-	-	TRBJ2-7	CASSRGTDPHEQYF	TGTGCCAGCAGTCGAGGGACGGACCCACACGAGCAGTACTTC
TRBV4-3	-	few	TRBJ2-6	CASSQESRASGANVLTF	TGCGCCAGCAGCCAAGAAAGCAGGGCCTCTGGGGCCAACGTCCTGACTTTC
TRBV20-1	-	few	TRBJ1-1	CSAGPDSMNTEAFF	TGCAGTGCGGGACCGGACAGTATGAACACTGAAGCTTTCTTT
TRBV11-2	TRBD2	-	TRBJ2-7	CASSSGVGGLAGGLTYEQYF	TGTGCCAGCAGCTCTGGAGTCGGGGGACTAGCGGGAGGGTTAACCTACGAGCAGTACTTC
TRBV27	-	many	TRBJ2-7	CASSIGGQYEQYF	TGTGCCAGCAGTATAGGAGGACAGTACGAGCAGTACTTC
TRBV6-1	-	-	TRBJ2-5	CASTPGRVRVEETQYF	TGTGCCAGCACTCCCGGCAGGGTTCGCGTAGAAGAGACCCAGTACTTC
TRBV7-2	TRBD2	many	TRBJ2-1	CASSESGSYNEQFF	TGTGCCAGCAGCGAGAGCGGGAGTTACAATGAGCAGTTCTTC
TRBV29-1	-	many	TRBJ2-3	CSALLFDTQYF	TGCAGCGCGTTATTATTTGATACGCAGTATTTT
TRBV24-1	TRBD1	-	TRBJ1-1	CATSGAGGAGNTEAFF	TGTGCCACCAGTGGGGCAGGGGGCGCTGGGAACACTGAAGCTTTCTTT
TRBV20-1	-	many	TRBJ1-5	CSATHPGTSISNQPQHF	TGCAGTGCTACTCACCCCGGGACATCGATTAGCAATCAGCCCCAGCATTTT
TRBV20-1	TRBD1	many	TRBJ2-7	CSARRQGARYEQYF	TGCAGTGCTAGACGCCAGGGGGCGCGATACGAGCAGTACTTC
TRBV12-3/TRBV12-4	-	many	TRBJ2-2	CASRPELGELFF	TGTGCCAGCAGACCAGAACTCGGGGAGCTGTTTTTT
TRBV30	TRBD2	few	TRBJ2-7	CASTGTSVSYEQYF	TGTGCGTCAACCGGGACTAGCGTCTCCTACGAGCAGTACTTC
TRBV3-1	TRBD2	few	TRBJ2-7	CASSQDRLAGPYEQYF	TGTGCCAGCAGCCAAGATAGACTAGCGGGCCCCTACGAGCAGTACTTC